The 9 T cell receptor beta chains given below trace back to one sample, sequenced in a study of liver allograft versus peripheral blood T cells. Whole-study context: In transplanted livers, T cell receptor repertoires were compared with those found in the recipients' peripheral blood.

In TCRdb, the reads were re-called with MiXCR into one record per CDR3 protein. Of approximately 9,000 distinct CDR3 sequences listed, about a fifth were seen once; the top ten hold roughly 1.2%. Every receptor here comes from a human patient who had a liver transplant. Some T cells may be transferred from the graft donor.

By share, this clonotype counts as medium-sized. The CDR3: CASSMRVRGLGEAFF. The CDR3 region has the DNA TGTGCCAGTAGTATGCGGGTCAGGGGCCTAGGTGAAGCTTTCTTT. The gene calls are TRBV19 and TRBJ1-1; D may be TRBD1 (6 bases). This CDR3 is built from 15 residues. CDR1 is LNHDA, CDR2 SQIVND, per germline (reference sequence). V lost 3 bases, J lost 7 bases, and 18 bases lay in between.

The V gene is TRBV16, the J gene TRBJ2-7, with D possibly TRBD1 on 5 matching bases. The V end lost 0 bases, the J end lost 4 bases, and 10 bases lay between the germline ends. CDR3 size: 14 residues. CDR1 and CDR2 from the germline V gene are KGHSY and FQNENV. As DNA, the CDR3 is TGTGCCAGCAGCCAATCAGCCCAGGGATACGAGCAGTACTTC. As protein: CASSQSAQGYEQYF. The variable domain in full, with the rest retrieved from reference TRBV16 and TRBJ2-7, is GEEVAQTPKHLVRGEGQKAKLYCAPIKGHSYVFWYQQVLKNEFKFLISFQNENVFDETGMPKERFSAKCLPNSPCSLEIQATKLEDSAVYFCASSQSAQGYEQYFGPGTRLTVT.

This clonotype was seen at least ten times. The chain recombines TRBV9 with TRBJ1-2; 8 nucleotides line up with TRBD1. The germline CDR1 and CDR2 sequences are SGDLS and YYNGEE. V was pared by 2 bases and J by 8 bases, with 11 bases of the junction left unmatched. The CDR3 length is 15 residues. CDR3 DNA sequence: TGTGCCAGCAGCGTGTCAGGGGGCGGCAACTGGGGCTACACCTTC. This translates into CASSVSGGGNWGYTF.

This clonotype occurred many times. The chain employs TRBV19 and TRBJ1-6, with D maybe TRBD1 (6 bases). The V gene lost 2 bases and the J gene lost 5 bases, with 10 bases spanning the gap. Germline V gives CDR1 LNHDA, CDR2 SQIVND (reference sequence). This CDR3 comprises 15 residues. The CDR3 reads CASSISRGDNSPLHF. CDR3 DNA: TGTGCCAGTAGTATAAGCAGGGGAGATAATTCACCCCTCCACTTT.

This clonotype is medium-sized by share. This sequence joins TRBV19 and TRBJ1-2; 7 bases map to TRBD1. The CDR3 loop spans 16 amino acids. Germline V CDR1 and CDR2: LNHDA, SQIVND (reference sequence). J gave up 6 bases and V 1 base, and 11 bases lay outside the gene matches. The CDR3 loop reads CASSIAPDRVRDGYTF. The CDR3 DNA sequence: TGTGCCAGTAGTATAGCCCCTGACAGGGTTCGAGATGGCTACACCTTC.

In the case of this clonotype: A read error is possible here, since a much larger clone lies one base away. CDR3 in amino acids: CVNAVQDSPLHF. The CDR3 coding sequence is TGTGTCAACGCGGTCCAGGATTCACCCCTCCACTTT. The J gene is TRBJ1-6, the V gene TRBV6-2 or TRBV6-3, with D unclear. CDR1 MNHEY and CDR2 SVGEGT come from the germline V gene. The CDR3 has 12 residues.

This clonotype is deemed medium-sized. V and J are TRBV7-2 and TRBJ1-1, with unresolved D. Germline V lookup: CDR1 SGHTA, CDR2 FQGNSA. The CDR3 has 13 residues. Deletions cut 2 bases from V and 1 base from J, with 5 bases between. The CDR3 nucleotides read TGTGCCAGCAGCTTAAGAAGGAACACTGAAGCTTTCTTT. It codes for CASSLRRNTEAFF.

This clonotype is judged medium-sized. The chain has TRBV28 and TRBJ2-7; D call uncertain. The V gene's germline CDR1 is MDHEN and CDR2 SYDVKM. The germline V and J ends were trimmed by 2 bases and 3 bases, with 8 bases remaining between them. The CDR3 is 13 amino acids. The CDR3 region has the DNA TGTGCCAGCAGTTTAGGGCAGGTCTACGAGCAGTACTTC. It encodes CASSLGQVYEQYF. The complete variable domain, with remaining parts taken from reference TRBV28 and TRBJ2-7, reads DVKVTQSSRYLVKRTGEKVFLECVQDMDHENMFWYRQDPGLGLRLIYFSYDVKMKEKGDIPEGYSVSREKKERFSLILESASTNQTSMYLCASSLGQVYEQYFGPGTRLTVT.

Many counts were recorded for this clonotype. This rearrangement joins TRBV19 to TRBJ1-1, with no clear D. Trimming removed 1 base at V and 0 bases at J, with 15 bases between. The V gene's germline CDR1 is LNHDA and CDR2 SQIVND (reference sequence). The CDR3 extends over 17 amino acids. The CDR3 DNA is TGTGCCAGTAGTATAGCATTTATACAGAAAATGAACACTGAAGCTTTCTTT. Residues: CASSIAFIQKMNTEAFF.